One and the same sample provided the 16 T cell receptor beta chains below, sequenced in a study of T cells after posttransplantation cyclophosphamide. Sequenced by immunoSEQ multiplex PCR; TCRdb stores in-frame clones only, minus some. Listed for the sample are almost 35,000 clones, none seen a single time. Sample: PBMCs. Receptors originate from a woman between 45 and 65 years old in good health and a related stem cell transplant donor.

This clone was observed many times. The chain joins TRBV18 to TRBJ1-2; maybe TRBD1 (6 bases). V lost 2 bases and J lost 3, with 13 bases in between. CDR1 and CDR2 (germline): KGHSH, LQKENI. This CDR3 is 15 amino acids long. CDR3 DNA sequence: TGTGCCAGCTCACCAAGCCTGGGACAATACTATGGCTACACCTTC. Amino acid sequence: CASSPSLGQYYGYTF.

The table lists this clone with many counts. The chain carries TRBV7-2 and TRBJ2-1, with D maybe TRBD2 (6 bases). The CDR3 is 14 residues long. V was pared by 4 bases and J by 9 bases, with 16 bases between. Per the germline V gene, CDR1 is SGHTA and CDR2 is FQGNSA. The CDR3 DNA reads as TGTGCCAGCAGCTCATCGTCCCCGCGGGGTGAGCAGTTCTTC. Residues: CASSSSSPRGEQFF.

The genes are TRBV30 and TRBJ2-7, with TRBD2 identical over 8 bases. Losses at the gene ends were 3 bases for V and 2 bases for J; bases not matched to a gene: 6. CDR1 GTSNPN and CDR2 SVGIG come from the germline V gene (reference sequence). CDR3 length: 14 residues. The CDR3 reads CAWRGGLVTYEQYF. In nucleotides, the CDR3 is TGTGCCTGGAGGGGGGGACTAGTCACCTACGAGCAGTACTTC.

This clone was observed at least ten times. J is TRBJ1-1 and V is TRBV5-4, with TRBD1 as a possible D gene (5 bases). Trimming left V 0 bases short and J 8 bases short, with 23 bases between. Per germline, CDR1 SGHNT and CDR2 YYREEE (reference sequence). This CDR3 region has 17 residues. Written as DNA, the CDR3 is TGTGCCAGCAGCTTGGGTATGCCGGAATCAGGGATTACGGAAGCTTTCTTT. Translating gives CASSLGMPESGITEAFF.

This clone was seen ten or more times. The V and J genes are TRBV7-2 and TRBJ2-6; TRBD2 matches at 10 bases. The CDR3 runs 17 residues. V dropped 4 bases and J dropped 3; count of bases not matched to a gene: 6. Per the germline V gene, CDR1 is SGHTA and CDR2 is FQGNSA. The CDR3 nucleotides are TGTGCCAGCAGCTCTTCTAGCGGGAGCGGTGGGGCCAACGTCCTGACTTTC. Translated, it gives CASSSSSGSGGANVLTF.

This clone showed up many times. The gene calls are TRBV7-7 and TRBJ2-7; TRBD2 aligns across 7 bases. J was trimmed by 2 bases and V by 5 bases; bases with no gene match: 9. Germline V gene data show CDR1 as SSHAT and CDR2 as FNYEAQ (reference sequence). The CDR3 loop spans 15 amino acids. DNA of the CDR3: TGTGCCAGCAGCACCGGACTAGGAGGGGCCTACGAGCAGTACTTC. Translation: CASSTGLGGAYEQYF.

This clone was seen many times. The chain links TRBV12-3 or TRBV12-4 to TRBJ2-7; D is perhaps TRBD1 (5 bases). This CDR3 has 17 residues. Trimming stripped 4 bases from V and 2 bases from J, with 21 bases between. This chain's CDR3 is CASSYVLETDLPYEQYF. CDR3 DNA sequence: TGTGCCAGCAGTTACGTCCTTGAGACAGACCTCCCCTACGAGCAGTACTTC.

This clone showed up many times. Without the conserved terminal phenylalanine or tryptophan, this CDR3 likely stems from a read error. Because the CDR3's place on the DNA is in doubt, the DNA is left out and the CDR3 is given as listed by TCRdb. CDR3 loop: CASSQVAKGFAL. The chain is built from TRBV14 and TRBJ1-2. The CDR3 length is 12 residues, termini included. The germline gives CDR1 SGHDN, CDR2 FVKESK.

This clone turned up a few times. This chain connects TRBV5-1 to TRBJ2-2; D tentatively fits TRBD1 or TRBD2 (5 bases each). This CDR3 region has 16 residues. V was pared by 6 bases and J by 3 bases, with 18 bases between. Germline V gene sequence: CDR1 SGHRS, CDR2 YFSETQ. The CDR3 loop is CASKLPGSEYTGELFF. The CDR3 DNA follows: TGCGCCAGCAAGTTGCCAGGGAGTGAGTACACCGGGGAGCTGTTTTTT.

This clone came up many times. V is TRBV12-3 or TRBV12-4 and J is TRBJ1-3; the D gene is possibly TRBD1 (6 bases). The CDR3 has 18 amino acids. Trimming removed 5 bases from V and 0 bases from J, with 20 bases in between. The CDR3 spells CASSIHRLGGPSGNTIYF. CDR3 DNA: TGTGCCAGCAGTATACATAGACTGGGGGGGCCCTCTGGAAACACCATATATTTT.

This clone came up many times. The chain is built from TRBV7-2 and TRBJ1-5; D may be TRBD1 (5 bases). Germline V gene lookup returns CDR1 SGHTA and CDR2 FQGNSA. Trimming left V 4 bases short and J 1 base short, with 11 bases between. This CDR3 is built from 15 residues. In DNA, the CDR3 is TGTGCCAGCAGCTCTGACAGTAGAAGCAATCAGCCCCAGCATTTT. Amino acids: CASSSDSRSNQPQHF.

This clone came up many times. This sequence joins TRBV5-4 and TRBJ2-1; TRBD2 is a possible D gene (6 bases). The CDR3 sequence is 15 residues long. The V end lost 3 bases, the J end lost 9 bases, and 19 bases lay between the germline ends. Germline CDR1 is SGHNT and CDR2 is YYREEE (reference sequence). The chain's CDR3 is CASSSGTGGASEQFF. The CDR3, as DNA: TGTGCCAGCAGCTCCGGGACTGGCGGGGCCAGTGAGCAGTTCTTC.

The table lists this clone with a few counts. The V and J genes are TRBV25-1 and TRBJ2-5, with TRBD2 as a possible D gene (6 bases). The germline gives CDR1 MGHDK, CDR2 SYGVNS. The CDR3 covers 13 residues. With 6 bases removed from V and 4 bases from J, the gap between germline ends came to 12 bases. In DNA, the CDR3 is TGTGCCAGCAGCTACAGGAGGGGAGAGACCCAGTACTTC. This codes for CASSYRRGETQYF.

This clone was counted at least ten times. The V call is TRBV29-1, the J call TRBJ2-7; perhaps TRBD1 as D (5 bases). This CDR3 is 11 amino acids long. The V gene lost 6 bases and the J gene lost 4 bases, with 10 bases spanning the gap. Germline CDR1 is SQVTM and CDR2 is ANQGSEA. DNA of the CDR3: TGCAGCGTCCTAAGGGGATACGAGCAGTACTTC. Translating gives CSVLRGYEQYF.

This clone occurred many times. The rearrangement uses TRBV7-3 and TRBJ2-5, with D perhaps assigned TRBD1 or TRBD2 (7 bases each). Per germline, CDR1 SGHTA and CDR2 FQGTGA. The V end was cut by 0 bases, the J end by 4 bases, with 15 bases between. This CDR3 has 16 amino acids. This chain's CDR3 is CASSLTGRGRRETQYF. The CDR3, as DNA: TGTGCCAGCAGCTTAACTGGGAGGGGGCGAAGAGAGACCCAGTACTTC.

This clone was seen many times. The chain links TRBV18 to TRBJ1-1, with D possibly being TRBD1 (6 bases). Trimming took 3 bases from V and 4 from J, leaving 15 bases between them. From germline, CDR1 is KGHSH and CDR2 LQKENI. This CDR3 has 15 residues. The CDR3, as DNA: TGTGCCAGCTCACCCCCCGGGGCCAGGGGCACTGAAGCTTTCTTT. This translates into CASSPPGARGTEAFF.